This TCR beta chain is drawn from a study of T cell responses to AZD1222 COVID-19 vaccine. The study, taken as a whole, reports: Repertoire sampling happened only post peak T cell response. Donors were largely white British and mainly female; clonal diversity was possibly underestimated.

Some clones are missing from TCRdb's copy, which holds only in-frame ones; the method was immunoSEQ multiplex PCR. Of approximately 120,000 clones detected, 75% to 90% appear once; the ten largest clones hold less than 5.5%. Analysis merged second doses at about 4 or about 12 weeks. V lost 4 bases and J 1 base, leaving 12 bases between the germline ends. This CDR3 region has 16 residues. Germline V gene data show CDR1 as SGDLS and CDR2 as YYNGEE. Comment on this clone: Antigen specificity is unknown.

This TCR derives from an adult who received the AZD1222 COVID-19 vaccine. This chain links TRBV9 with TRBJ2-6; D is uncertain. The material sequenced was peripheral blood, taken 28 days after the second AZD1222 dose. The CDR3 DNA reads TGTGCCAGCAGCTCGACGGCGAGGTCTGGGGCCAACGTCCTGACTTTC. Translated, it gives CASSSTARSGANVLTF.